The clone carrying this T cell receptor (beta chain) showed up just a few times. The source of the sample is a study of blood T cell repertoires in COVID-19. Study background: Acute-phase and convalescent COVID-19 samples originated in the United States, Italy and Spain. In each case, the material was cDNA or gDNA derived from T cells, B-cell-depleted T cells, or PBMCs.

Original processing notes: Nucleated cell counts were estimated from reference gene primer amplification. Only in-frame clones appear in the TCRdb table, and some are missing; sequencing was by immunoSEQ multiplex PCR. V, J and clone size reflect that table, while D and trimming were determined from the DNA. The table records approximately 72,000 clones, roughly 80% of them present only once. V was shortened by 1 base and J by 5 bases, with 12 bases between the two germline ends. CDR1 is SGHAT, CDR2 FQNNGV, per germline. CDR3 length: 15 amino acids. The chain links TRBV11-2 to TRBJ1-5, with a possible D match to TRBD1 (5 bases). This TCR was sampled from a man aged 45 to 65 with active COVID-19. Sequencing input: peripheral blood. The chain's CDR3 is CASSLGRWGDQPQHF. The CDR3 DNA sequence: TGTGCCAGCAGCTTAGGACGATGGGGCGATCAGCCCCAGCATTTT.